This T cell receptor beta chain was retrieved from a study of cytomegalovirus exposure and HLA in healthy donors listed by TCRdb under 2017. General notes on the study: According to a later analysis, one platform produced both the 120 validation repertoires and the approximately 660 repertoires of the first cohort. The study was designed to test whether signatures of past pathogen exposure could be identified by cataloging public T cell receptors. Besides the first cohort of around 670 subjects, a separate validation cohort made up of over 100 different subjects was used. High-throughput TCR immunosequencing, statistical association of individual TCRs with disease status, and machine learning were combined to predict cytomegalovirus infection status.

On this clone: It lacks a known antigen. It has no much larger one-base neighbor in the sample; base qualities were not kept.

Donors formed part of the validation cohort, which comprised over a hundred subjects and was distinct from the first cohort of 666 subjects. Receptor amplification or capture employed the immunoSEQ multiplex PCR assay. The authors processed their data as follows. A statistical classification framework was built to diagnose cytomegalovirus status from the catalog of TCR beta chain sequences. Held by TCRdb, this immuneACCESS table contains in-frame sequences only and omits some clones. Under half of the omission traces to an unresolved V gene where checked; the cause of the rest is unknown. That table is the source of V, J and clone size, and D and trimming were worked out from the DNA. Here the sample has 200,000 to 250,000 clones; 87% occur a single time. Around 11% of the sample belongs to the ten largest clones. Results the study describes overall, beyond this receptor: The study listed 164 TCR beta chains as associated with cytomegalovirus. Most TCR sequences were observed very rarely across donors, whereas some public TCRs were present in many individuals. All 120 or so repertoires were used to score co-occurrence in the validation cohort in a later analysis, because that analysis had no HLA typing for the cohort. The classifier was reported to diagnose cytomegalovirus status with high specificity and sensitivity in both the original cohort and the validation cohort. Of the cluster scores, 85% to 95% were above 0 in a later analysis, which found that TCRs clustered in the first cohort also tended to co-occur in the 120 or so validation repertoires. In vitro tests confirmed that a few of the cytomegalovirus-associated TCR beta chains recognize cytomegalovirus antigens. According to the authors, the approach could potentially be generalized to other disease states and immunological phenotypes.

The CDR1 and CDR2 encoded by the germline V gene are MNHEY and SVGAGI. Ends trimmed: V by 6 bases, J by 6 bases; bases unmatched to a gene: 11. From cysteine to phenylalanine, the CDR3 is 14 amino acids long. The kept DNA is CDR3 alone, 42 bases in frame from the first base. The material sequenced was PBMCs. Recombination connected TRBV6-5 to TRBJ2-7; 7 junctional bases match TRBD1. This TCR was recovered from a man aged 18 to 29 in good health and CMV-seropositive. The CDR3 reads CASRLGQASGEQYF. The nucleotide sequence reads TGTGCCAGCAGACTCGGACAGGCCTCAGGCGAGCAGTACTTC.